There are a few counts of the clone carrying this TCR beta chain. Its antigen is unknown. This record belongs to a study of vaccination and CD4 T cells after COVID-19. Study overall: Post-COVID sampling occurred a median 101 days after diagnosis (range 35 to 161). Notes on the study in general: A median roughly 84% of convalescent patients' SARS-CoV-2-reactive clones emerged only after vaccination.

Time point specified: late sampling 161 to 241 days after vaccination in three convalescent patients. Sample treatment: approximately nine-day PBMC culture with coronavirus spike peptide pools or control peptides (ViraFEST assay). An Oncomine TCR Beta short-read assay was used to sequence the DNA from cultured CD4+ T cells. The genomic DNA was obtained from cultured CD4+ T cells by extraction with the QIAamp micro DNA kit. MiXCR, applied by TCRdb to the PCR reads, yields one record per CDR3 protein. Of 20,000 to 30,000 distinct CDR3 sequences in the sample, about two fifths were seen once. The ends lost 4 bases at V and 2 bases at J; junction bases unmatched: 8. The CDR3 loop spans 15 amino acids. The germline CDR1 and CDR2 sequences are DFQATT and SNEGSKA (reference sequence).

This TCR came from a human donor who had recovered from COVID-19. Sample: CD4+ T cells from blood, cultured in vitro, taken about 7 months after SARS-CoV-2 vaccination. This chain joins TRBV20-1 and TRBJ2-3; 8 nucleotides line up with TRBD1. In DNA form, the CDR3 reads TGCAGTGCTAAACAGGGGGAAACGGTCACAGATACGCAGTATTTT. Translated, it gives CSAKQGETVTDTQYF.